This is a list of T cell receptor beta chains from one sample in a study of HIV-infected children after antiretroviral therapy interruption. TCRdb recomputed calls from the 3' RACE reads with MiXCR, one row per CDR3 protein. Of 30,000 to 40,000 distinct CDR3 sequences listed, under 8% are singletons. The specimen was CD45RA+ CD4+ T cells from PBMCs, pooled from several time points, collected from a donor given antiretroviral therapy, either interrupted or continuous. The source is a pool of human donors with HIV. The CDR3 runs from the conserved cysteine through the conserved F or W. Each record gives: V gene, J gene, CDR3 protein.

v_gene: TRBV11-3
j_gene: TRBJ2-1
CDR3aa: CASSLFSGSTYNEQFF

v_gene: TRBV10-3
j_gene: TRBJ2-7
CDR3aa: CAIREIGTYEQYF

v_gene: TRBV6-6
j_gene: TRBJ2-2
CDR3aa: CASSGFGTDNGELFF

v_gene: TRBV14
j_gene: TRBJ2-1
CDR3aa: CASSQIPAPYNEQFF

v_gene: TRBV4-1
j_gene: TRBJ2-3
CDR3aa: CASSPIGREIGDTQYF

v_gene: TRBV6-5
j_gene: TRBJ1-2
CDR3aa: CASSQGQGWIYGYTF

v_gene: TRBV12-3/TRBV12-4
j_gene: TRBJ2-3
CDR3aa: CASSYPFGTDTQYF

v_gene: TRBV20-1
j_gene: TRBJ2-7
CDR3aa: CSARDPSGVGTPYEQYF

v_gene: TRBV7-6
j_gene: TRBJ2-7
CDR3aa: CASSDPPYEQYF

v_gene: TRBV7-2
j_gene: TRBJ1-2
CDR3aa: CASSLDLVYGYTF

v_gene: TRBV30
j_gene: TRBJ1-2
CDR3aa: CAWSANGYGYTF

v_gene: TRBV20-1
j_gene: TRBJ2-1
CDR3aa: CSASKLAGAGGNEQFF

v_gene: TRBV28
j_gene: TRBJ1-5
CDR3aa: CASSLRGGGQPQHF

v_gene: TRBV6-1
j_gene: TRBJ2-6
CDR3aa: CASSEQPAASGANVLTF

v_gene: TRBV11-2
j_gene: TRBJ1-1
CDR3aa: CASSSSFLGKAFF

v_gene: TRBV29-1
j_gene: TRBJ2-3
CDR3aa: CSGRPGTNRRPDTQYF

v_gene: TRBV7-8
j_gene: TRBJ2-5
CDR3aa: CASSKNGGQAQETQYF

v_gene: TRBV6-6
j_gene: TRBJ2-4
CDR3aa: CASSYSLDRNIQYF

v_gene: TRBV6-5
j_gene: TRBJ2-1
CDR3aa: CASSYSHSSYNEQFF

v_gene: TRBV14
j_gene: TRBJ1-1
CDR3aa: CASSPTRGPRVGGRAFF

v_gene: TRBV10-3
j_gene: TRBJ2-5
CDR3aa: CASSDNRRDTQYF

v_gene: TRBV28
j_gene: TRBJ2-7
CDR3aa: CASSFSSTGPGTRIEQYF

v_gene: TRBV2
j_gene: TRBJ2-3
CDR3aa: CASSRDRGSSTDTQYF

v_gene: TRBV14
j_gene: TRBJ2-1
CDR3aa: CASSQGTIPKVLQAFSYNEQFF

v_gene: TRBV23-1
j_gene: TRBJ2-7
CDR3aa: CASSQSETYEQYF

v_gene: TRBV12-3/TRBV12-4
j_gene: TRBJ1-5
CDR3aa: CASSFRQGVGNQPQHF

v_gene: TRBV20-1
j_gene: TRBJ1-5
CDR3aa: CSARESGQGFQPQHF

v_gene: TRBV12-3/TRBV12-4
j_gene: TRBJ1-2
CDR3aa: CASSLNPLTNYGYTF

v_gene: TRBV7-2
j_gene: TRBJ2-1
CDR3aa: CASSLVGLSYNEQFF

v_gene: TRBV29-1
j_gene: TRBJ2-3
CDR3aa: CGAREGEGTLYF

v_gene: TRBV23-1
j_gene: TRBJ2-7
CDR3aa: CASSQLRRAQASSYEQYF

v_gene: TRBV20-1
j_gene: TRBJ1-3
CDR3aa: CSARGGVGTRRNTIYF

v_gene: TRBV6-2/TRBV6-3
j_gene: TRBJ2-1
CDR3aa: CASSYIESYNEQFF

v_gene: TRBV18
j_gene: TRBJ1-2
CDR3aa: CASSPDSYYGYTF

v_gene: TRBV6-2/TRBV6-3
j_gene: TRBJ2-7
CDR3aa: CASRAAAGTEQYF

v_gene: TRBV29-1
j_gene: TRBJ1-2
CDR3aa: CSVEDRSNYGYTF

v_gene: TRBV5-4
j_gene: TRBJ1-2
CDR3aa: CASSLEAGGYTF

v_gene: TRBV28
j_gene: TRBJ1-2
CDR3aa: CASNSHLVNYGYTF

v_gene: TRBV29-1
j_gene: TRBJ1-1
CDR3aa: CSVVRTAQPEAFF

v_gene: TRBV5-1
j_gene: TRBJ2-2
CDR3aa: CASSVTNTGELFF

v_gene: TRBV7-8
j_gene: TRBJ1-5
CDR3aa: CASSLLEGGNQPQHF

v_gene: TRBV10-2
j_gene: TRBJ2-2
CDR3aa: CATRDSGTGGELFF

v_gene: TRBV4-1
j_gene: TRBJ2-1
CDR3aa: CASSRESSGRLASSEQFF

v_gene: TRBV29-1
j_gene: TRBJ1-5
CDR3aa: CSVARGDQPQHF